This TCR beta chain emerged from a study of blood T cells in healthy people across ages. Sample-barcoded 5' priming and a J-beta primer mix drove a second PCR of roughly 6 to 12 cycles. A template-switch adaptor that had 12 random nucleotides put a tag on each cDNA molecule. TCRdb re-analysed the 5' RACE reads in MiXCR, keeping a single row per CDR3 protein. The sample comprises approximately 400,000 distinct CDR3 sequences, approximately 47% of which are singletons, and roughly 51% rests with the top ten. Study-wide results and caveats: The percentage of naive T cells correlated strongly with TCR beta diversity. Estimated diversity that came from one million T cells was considered an underestimate.

The CDR3 has 15 residues. CDR1 and CDR2 from the germline V gene are LGHDT and YNNKEL (reference sequence). V shed 0 bases and J shed 0 bases, with 8 bases lying between them. Concerning this clonotype itself: Antigen specificity is unknown.

Total RNA extracted from each sample amounted to at least 6 micrograms. The receptor comes from a man in his sixties in good health. The sample was blood. V gene TRBV3-1 combines with J gene TRBJ2-5; TRBD2 might be the D (6 bases). CDR3 coding DNA: TGTGCCAGCAGCCAAGATGGGAGGTACCAAGAGACCCAGTACTTC. Amino acids: CASSQDGRYQETQYF.